This TCR beta chain originates from a study of shared clonotypes between healthy human individuals (dated by TCRdb to about 2020). In terms of the full investigation: A couple of women and a few men aged 18 to 49 years were included in the cohort. Per donor, three plates each were used for CD4 naive and CD4 memory, two for CD8 naive, and one for CD8 memory. The study deeply sequenced blood TCR repertoires of five healthy adults to estimate repertoire size and the extent of clonotype sharing between individuals. To increase sequencing depth and limit assay-specific biases, TCR repertoire library preparation and sequencing were carried out by different laboratories using diverse techniques. Between about 0.85 and 10 billion PBMCs per donor were obtained by leukapheresis. Findings and caveats that apply to the study as a whole: Roughly 5.2% of naive CD4, 3.5% of naive CD8, approximately 2.2% of memory CD4, and around 0.42% of memory CD8 clonotypes were shared across several donors. Naive subsets generally had larger estimated clonotype richness than memory subsets did. Sampling was restricted to blood, and TCR repertoires in tissues likely differ from the TCR repertoires found in blood. Based on pairwise subsampling, the degree of clonotype sharing among donors was expected to be affected by sequencing depth. Even with the large sequencing depth, rarefaction of the sorted-subset datasets indicated that sequencing was incomplete. Because the study included a small number of donors, the genetic and exposure-history diversity represented was limited. Compared with non-shared clonotypes, the clonotypes found in all four sorted-subset donors had higher generation probabilities.

The germline V gene yields SGHRS for CDR1 and YFSETQ for CDR2. Trimming at the junction amounts to 4 bases on V and 2 bases on J, and the germline ends lie 19 bases apart. The CDR3 spans 16 residues, from the cysteine through the phenylalanine. Left in the record is the CDR3 DNA by itself, 48 bases read in frame from the first base. Comments on this clone: Its cognate antigen has yet to be identified. Base qualities are not at hand, and no much larger clone is one base apart.

Healthy HIV-negative adults with no recently reported acute infections or vaccinations were included as donors. Every donor was a Caucasian adult living in Nashville, Tennessee, USA. CD4+ T cells were enriched through magnetic negative selection, after which naive cells were positively selected on CD45RA and the remaining negative fraction served as the memory subset. After blood collection by leukapheresis, PBMCs were isolated using Ficoll-Histopaque density gradient centrifugation and then cryopreserved in the vapor phase of liquid nitrogen. Analytical flow cytometry was used to check the purity and quantity of each magnetically sorted T cell population. Genomic DNA was isolated from every sorted fraction and measured by UV absorbance on a Nanodrop 2000c. Using the deep immunoSEQ assay, multiplex PCR amplified TCR CDR3 regions from genomic DNA. Extracted genomic DNA from each cell subset was distributed evenly across all wells of several immunoSEQ 96-well plates, and each plate was treated as a replicate. For sorted subsets, about 200 ng genomic DNA, equal to some 30,000 T cell genomes, was loaded into each replicate PCR. The purified libraries were quantified using a Qubit 3.0 fluorometer, sized with a Bioanalyzer 2100, and then quantified again using the KAPA Library Quantification kit. Every immunoSEQ 96-well plate was sequenced on a separate single-read 150-cycle Illumina NextSeq 550 flow cell. From the authors' description of their analysis: Because the immunoSEQ output held only junctional sequences and lacked quality scores, the filtering could not match the filtering applied to full-length reads. Sequences were annotated with PyIR, a Python wrapper for IgBLAST v1.9, and V/J genes and CDR3 were assigned using IMGT germline references. Reads were removed for weak V/J assignments (E-value above 1e-6), missing CDR3, stop codons, out-of-frame junctions, or ambiguous translated residues. V3J clonotypes were defined by identical inferred V gene, J gene, and CDR3 amino acid sequence. Percentage overlap between repertoires was calculated by dividing the number of shared unique clonotypes by the size of the smaller repertoire. Three approaches were used to assess repertoire richness: RTK rarefaction, the Chao1 estimator, and Recon v2.1 estimates of unobserved clonotypes. For all TCRbeta clonotypes obtained by the gDNA method from four donors, generation probabilities were computed with OLGA. TCRdb mirrors the immuneACCESS table, restricted to in-frame sequences. Some clones are absent from its copies; in checked studies, under half trace to an unresolved V gene, and the reason for the others is unknown. From that table come the V and J calls and clone size; the DNA was used to work out D and trimming. Present in this sample are roughly 640,000 clones, about 74% of which were seen just once. The ten largest clones take up approximately 1.8% of the sample.

The clonotype comes from a woman younger than 45 in good health. The sequence is built from TRBV5-1 and TRBJ2-7; the D region possibly corresponds to TRBD1 (6 bases align). Sequencing was carried out using memory CD4+ T cells sorted from blood. Reading the label with the study, this specimen's cell subset or site is: CD45RA-negative fraction. The CDR3 protein sequence reads: CASSKQGRPTAYEQYF. The nucleotides read TGCGCCAGCAGCAAACAGGGTCGACCCACCGCCTACGAGCAGTACTTC.